The TCR beta chain described here comes from a study of blood T cells in healthy people across ages. This CDR3 has 14 amino acids. The germline V gene has CDR1 PRHDT and CDR2 FYEKMQ (reference sequence). V shed 5 bases and J 7 bases; nucleotides not matched to a gene: 7. Sample-barcoded 5' priming and a J-beta primer mix drove a second PCR of roughly 7 to 11 cycles. TCRdb re-called the 5' RACE reads with MiXCR, one entry per CDR3 protein. The sample shows about 640,000 distinct CDR3 sequences, 58% of them seen only once. This chain uses TRBV13 with TRBJ1-2, with 10 bases aligning to TRBD1. Sequenced sample: blood. This clonotype was sampled from a man aged 55 to 69 in good health. The CDR3 here is CASSPRTGGGGYTF. CDR3 bases: TGTGCCAGCAGCCCGCGGACAGGGGGAGGTGGCTACACCTTC.